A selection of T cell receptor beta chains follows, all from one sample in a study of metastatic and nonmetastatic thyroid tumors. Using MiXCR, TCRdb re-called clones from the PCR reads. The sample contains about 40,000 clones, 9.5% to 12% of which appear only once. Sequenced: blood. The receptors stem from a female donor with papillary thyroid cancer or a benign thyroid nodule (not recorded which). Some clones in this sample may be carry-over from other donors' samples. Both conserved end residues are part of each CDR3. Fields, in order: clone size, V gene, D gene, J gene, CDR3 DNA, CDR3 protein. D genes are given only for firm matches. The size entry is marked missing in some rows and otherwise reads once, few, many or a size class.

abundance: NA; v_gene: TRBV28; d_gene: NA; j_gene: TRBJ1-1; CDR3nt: TGTGCCAGCAGTTCCCCTCAGAGAGCGATGAACACTGAAGCTTTCTTT; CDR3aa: CASSSPQRAMNTEAFF
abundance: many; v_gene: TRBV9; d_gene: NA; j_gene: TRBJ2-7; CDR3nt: TGTGCCAGCAGCGTAGAAGGCAGGGACCACGAGCAGTACTTC; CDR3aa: CASSVEGRDHEQYF
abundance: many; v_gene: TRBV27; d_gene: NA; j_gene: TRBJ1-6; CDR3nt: TGTGCCAGCAGGATTTATAATTCACCCCTCCACTTT; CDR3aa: CASRIYNSPLHF
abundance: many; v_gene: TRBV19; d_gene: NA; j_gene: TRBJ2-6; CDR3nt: TGTGCCAGTAGTCCCGGTGGCTCTGGGGCCAACGTCCTGACTTTC; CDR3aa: CASSPGGSGANVLTF
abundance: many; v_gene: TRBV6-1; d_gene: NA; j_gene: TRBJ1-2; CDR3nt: TGTGCCAGCCATACAAACAGGTATGGCTACACCTTC; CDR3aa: CASHTNRYGYTF
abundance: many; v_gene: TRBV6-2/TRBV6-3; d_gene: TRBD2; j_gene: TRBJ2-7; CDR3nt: TGTGCCAGCAGTTCCTACCCTACCTCCTTGACTAGCGGGACGGATCAGTACTTC; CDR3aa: CASSSYPTSLTSGTDQYF
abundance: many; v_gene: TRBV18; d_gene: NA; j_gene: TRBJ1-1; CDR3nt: TGTGCCAGCTCACCACGCCTACAGGGTGGCACTGAAGCTTTCTTT; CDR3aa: CASSPRLQGGTEAFF
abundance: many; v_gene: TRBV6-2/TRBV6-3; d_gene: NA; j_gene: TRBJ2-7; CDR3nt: TGTGCCAGCAGCCCACTAACTAGTAACCACGAGCAGTACTTC; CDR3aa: CASSPLTSNHEQYF
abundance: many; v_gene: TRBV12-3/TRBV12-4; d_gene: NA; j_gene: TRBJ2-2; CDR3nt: TGTGCCAGCAGCCCCTATTCCCTTCGACAGAACACCGGGGAGCTGTTTTTT; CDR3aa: CASSPYSLRQNTGELFF
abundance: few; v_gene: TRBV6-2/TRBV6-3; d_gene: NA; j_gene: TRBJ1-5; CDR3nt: TGTGCCAGCAGTTGGACCGTCGGGGACGGCAGTTTAAAACAGCCCCAGCATTTT; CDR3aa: CASSWTVGDGSLKQPQHF
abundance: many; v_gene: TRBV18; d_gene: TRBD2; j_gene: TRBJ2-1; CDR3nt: TGTGCCAGCGGACTAGCGGGAGCCTACAATGAGCAGTTCTTC; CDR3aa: CASGLAGAYNEQFF
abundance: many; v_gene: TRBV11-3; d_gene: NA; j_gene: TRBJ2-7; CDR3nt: TGTGCCAGCAGCTTAGGCCCGACAGCTACCTACGAGCAGTACTTC; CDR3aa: CASSLGPTATYEQYF
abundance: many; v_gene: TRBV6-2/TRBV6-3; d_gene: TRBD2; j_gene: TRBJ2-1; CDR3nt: TGTGCCAGCAGTTACGGGGCGGGAGTCAAACAGTTCTTC; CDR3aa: CASSYGAGVKQFF
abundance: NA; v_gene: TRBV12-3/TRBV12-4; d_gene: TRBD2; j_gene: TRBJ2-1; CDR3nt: TGTGCCAGCAGTCGCACTAGCGATGAGCAGTTCTTC; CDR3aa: CASSRTSDEQFF
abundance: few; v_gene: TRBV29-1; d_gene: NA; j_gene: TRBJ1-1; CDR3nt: TGCAGCGTCGTGGCCGGAGACACTGAAGCTTTCTTT; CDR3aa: CSVVAGDTEAFF
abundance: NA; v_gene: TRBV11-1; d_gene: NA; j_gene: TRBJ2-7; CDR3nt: TGTGCCAGCAGACTCACCACAGGGGGAGGGCGGACCTACGAGCAGTACTTC; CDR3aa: CASRLTTGGGRTYEQYF
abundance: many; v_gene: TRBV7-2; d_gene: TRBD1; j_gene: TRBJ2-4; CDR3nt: TGTGCCAGCAGCTCACCGACAGGGGTAGAATTTAAAAACATTCAGTACTTC; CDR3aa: CASSSPTGVEFKNIQYF
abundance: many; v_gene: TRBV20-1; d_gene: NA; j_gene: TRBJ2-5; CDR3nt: TGCAGTGCCGGAAGGGTCGGGGTCCAAGAGACCCAGTACTTC; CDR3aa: CSAGRVGVQETQYF
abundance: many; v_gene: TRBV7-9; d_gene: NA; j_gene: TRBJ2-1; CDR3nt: TGTGCCAGCAGCCCCCGGGACACCTCCTACAATGAGCAGTTCTTC; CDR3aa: CASSPRDTSYNEQFF
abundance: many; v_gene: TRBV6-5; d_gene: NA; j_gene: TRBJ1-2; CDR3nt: TGTGCCAGCAGTTACTCGAACCGGGTGGGCTATGGCTACACCTTC; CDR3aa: CASSYSNRVGYGYTF
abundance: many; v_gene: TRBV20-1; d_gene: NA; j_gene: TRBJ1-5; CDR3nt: TGCAGTGCTAGTCTACCAGGGAGTGATCAGCCCCAGCATTTT; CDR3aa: CSASLPGSDQPQHF
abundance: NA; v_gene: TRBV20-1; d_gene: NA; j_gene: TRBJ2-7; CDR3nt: TGCAGTGCTAGAGAGGGGGGGGCAGGGTGGTCCTACGAGCAGTACTTC; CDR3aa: CSAREGGAGWSYEQYF
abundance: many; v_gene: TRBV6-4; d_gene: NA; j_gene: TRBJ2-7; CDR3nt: TGTGCCAGCATCACAAACGGGTGGGCAGGGGTTTACGAGCAGTACTTC; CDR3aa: CASITNGWAGVYEQYF
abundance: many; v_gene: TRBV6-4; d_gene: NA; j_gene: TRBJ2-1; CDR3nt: TGTGCCAGCAGTGAAGGCGGGTCCTACAATGAGCAGTTCTTC; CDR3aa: CASSEGGSYNEQFF
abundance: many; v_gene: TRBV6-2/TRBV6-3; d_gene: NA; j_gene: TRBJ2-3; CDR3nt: TGTGCCAGCTCCAGGGATCCAGATACGCAGTATTTT; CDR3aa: CASSRDPDTQYF
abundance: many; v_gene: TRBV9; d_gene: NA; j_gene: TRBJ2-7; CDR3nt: TGTGCCAGCAGCGTAGCTGACAGGTTGATTTACGAGCAGTACTTC; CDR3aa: CASSVADRLIYEQYF
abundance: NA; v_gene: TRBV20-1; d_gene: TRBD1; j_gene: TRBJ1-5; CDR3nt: TGCAGTGCTAGCCCTTCCGGGACAGGGGGCCCTCAGCCCCAGCATTTT; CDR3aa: CSASPSGTGGPQPQHF
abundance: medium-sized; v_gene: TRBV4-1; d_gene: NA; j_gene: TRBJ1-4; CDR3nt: TGCGCCAGCAGCCAAGATTCGGGAGAAAAACTGTTTTTT; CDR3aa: CASSQDSGEKLFF
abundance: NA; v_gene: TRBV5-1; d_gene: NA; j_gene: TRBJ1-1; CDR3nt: TGCGCCAGCAGCTTAGTGGTGGGGGAGGACACTGAAGATTTCTTT; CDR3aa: CASSLVVGEDTEDFF